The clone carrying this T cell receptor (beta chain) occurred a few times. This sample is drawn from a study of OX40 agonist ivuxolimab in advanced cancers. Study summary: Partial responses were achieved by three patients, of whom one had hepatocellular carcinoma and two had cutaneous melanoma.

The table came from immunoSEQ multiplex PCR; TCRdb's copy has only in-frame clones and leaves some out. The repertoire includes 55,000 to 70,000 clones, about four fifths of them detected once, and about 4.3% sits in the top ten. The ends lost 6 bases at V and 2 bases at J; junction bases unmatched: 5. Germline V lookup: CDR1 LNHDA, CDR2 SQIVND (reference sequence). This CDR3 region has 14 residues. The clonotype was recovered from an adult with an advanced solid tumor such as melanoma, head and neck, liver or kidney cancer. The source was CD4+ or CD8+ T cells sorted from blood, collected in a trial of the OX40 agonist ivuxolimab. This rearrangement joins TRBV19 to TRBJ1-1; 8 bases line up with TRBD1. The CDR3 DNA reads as TGTGCCAGTAGCTTGACAGGGGTCAACACTGAAGCTTTCTTT. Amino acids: CASSLTGVNTEAFF.